The entry below gives a single TCR beta chain sequence along with its context. Antigen specificity is unknown. It was RNA transcripts that yielded the amplified TCR beta CDR3 regions. The HTBI primer set drove a first-round RT-PCR of the TCR CDR3. Using its own MiXCR run on the multiplex PCR reads, TCRdb lists one record per CDR3 protein. The repertoire holds 89,000 or so distinct CDR3 sequences, with around 40% as singletons. The sample comes from a study of T cells in Graves' hyperthyroidism and ophthalmopathy. Study results and limitations: A median about 6 months before onset, the model predicted ophthalmopathy.

Hyperthyroidism had been newly diagnosed in patients aged 18 to 65, and its duration was under 2 months. In germline, CDR1 is SNHLY, CDR2 FYNNEI. The V segment lost 7 bases and the J segment 5 bases; nucleotides outside the gene matches: 7. This CDR3 region has 15 residues. Sequencing was carried out using peripheral blood or thyroid tissue (not recorded which). The sequence was obtained from a woman aged 25 to 45 with Graves' hyperthyroidism. The rearrangement joins TRBV2 to TRBJ1-6; 8 bases match TRBD1. CDR3 protein: CASNPTGGDNSPLHF. The DNA of the CDR3 is TGTGCCAGCAACCCCACAGGGGGGGATAATTCACCCCTCCACTTT. The full variable domain, in which reference TRBV2 and TRBJ1-6 provide the parts outside the CDR3, is EPEVTQTPSHQVTQMGQEVILRCVPISNHLYFYWYRQILGQKVEFLVSFYNNEISEKSEIFDDQFSVERPDGSNFTLKIRSTKLEDSAMYFCASNPTGGDNSPLHFGNGTRLTVT.